These T cell receptor beta chains were read from a single sample in a study of blood T cell repertoires in COVID-19. Repertoires were generated with immunoSEQ multiplex PCR, while TCRdb's copy carries only in-frame clones and drops some. The repertoire holds over 250,000 clones, with around 89% as singletons. Sequenced material: PBMCs or T cells enriched from blood (not recorded which). These receptors were taken from a woman between 45 and 60 years old who had recovered from COVID-19. Each CDR3 is given with its conserved first and last residue. The D gene is left open where the match is weak. Clone size is not always given. Where it is, it says once, few, many or a class for expanded clones.

>.|TRBJ2-7|TRBV4-1|.
TGCGCCAGCAGCCAAACACCCATTGGAGACGAGCAGTACTTC
CASSQTPIGDEQYF
>.|TRBJ2-2|TRBV18|.
TGTGCCAGCTCACCACCGGGGAGGTCCGGGGAGCTGTTTTTT
CASSPPGRSGELFF
>.|TRBJ1-5|TRBV16|TRBD1
TGTGCCAGCAGCCGAGCCAGGGACAGGGTCGAACAGCCCCAGCATTTT
CASSRARDRVEQPQHF
>.|TRBJ1-2|TRBV3-1/TRBV3-2|.
TGTGCCAGCAGCCAAGTGGGGCATGGCTACACCTTC
CASSQVGHGYTF
>.|TRBJ1-3|TRBV5-1|.
TGCGCCAGCAGCTTGGCGGCGGCCGGAAACACCATATATTTT
CASSLAAAGNTIYF
>.|TRBJ2-5|TRBV7-2|TRBD2
TGTGCCAGCAGCACGCCGGGACTAGCGGGAGGTGAGACCCAGTACTTC
CASSTPGLAGGETQYF
>.|TRBJ2-1|TRBV27|TRBD1
TGTGCCAGCAGTTCGACCGGGACAGGGTCCTACAATGAGCAGTTCTTC
CASSSTGTGSYNEQFF
>once|TRBJ1-1|TRBV7-9|.
TGTGCCAGCAGCTCCTCCGGGGGCACTGAAGCTTTCTTT
CASSSSGGTEAFF
>.|TRBJ1-2|TRBV28|.
TGTGCCAGCAGTGTCCGGGGCCAGGGGTCTAATCGTAACTATGGCTACACCTTC
CASSVRGQGSNRNYGYTF
>once|TRBJ2-3|TRBV28|.
TGTGCCAGCAGTTTGGGCGGGACAGATACGCAGTATTTT
CASSLGGTDTQYF
>.|TRBJ2-5|TRBV7-3|TRBD1
TGTGCCAGCAGCCTAACAGGGGGCAGGGAGACCCAGTACTTC
CASSLTGGRETQYF
>.|TRBJ2-1|TRBV4-2|.
TGTGCCAGCAGCCAGACAGTGTCTCATCCATACAATGAGCAGTTCTTC
CASSQTVSHPYNEQFF
>.|TRBJ1-1|TRBV6-5|.
TGTGCCAGCAACTCGCCCGGGGGATCGAACACTGAAGCTTTCTTT
CASNSPGGSNTEAFF
>few|TRBJ2-1|TRBV12-3/TRBV12-4|.
TGTGCCAGCAGTTTCGACGCAGACTTAGAGCAGTTCTTC
CASSFDADLEQFF
>few|TRBJ2-1|TRBV6-2/TRBV6-3|TRBD2
TGTGCCAGCAGTTACTCGTGGACGACTAGCGGGAGGGGGTACAATGAGCAGTTCTTC
CASSYSWTTSGRGYNEQFF
>few|TRBJ1-5|TRBV5-8|.
TGTGCCAGCAGCTTGGAGACCAGGGAGGGTCAGCCCCAGCATTTT
CASSLETREGQPQHF
>.|TRBJ1-3|TRBV19|.
TGTGCCAGTAGGAAAGACAGCCTCTCTGGAAACACCATATATTTT
CASRKDSLSGNTIYF
>.|TRBJ1-1|TRBV5-5|.
TGTGCCAGCAGCTTGGACGGTTACACTGAAGCTTTCTTT
CASSLDGYTEAFF
>.|TRBJ2-3|TRBV11-2|TRBD2
TGTGCCAGCAGCTTAGTGACTAGCGGGAGGACAGATACGCAGTATTTT
CASSLVTSGRTDTQYF
>.|TRBJ1-1|TRBV6-5|TRBD1
TGTGCCAGCAGAAGGGACAGGGGGAACACTGAAGCTTTCTTT
CASRRDRGNTEAFF
>few|TRBJ1-2|TRBV6-5|.
TGTGCCAGCACCAAGGACAGTAACTATGGCTACACCTTC
CASTKDSNYGYTF